The sequence of this T cell receptor beta chain was determined in a study of T-cell memory formation after mild COVID-19. Broader study findings: Cross-reactive memory apparently joined, as some responding clones appeared in pre-infection memory. Clones shrinking between day 15 and 85 showed a balanced CD4/CD8 split, and those that grew later tilted toward CD4+.

For this clonotype: Its specificity is unknown.

The germline V and J ends were trimmed by 4 bases and 2 bases, with 15 bases remaining between them. This CDR3 comprises 15 residues. Germline V lookup: CDR1 SGHDN, CDR2 FVKESK. TCRalpha and TCRbeta libraries used 5'RACE with constant-segment primers and UMIs. TCRdb redid the calling of the 5' RACE reads with MiXCR, one entry per CDR3 protein. The top ten hold approximately 3.6% of the sample, which has roughly 150,000 distinct CDR3 sequences, 13% seen once. V and J are TRBV14 and TRBJ2-7; D remains unclear. The sequencing sample was made of PBMCs or a T cell subset sorted from them (not recorded which). The source of this sequence is a man between 18 and 35 years old who had mild COVID-19 (a few samples of this study predate the infection). Cell type and time point are not known. The CDR3 spells CASSPIIVNTYEQYF. The CDR3 nucleotides are TGTGCCAGCAGCCCAATCATCGTAAACACCTACGAGCAGTACTTC.